The 2 T cell receptor beta chains below were found in one sample sequenced in a study of shared clonotypes between healthy human individuals. Here immunoSEQ multiplex PCR was the method, and the copy in TCRdb shows in-frame clones only, minus some. The sample gives 400,000 to 600,000 clones, about 96% of which show up once; about 0.067% is in the top ten. The sample consisted of naive CD4+ T cells sorted from blood. Subset meaning: CD45RA+ positively selected. The receptor set was obtained from a woman aged 25 to 39 in good health.

The rearrangement uses TRBV2 and TRBJ2-7; tentatively, D is TRBD1 (5 bases). With 6 bases removed from V and 0 bases from J, the gap between germline ends came to 9 bases. The germline V gene encodes CDR1 SNHLY and CDR2 FYNNEI. This CDR3 spans 13 amino acids. CDR3 bases: TGTGCCAGCAGACAGGTCAGCTCCTACGAGCAGTACTTC. This encodes CASRQVSSYEQYF.

V gene TRBV5-1 combines with J gene TRBJ2-6, with TRBD1 identical over 7 bases. Germline CDR1 and CDR2: SGHRS and YFSETQ. Unmatched junction bases numbered 9, after V lost 3 bases and J lost 0 bases. The CDR3 is made up of 18 amino acids. The CDR3 loop is CASSSRGTASSGANVLTF. For the CDR3, the DNA is TGCGCCAGCAGCTCCAGGGGGACAGCCAGCTCTGGGGCCAACGTCCTGACTTTC.